This T cell receptor beta chain is drawn from a study of blood T cell repertoires in COVID-19. The germline CDR1 and CDR2 sequences are LNHDA and SQIVND (reference sequence). There are 14 residues in the CDR3. After removal of 11 bases from V and 4 bases from J, the junction contained 12 bases not matched to a gene. Clones were read by immunoSEQ multiplex PCR, and TCRdb kept only the in-frame ones, dropping some. The data show 210,000 or so clones, 90% seen once. The sequence came from a man between 50 and 59 years old with acute or convalescent COVID-19. The rearrangement joins TRBV19 to TRBJ1-2; 8 positions match TRBD1. The source material was peripheral blood. The CDR3 reads CAAQRQGSGYGYTF. The CDR3, as DNA: TGTGCCGCCCAAAGACAGGGGTCGGGCTATGGCTACACCTTC.